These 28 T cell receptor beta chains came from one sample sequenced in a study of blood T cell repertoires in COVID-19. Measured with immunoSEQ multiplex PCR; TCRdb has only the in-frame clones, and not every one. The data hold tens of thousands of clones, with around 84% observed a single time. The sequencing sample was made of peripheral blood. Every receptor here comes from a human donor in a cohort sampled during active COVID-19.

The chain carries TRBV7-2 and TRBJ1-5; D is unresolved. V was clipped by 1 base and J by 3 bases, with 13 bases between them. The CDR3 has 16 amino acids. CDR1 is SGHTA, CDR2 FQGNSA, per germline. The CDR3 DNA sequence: TGTGCCAGCAGCTTAGGTAACGGGGTTTACAATCAGCCCCAGCATTTT. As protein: CASSLGNGVYNQPQHF.

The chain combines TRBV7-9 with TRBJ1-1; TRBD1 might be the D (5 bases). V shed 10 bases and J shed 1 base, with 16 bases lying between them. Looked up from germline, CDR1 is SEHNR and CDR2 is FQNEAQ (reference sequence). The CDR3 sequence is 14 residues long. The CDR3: CATHTGGTNTEAFF. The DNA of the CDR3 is TGTGCCACCCACACCGGGGGGACGAACACTGAAGCTTTCTTT.

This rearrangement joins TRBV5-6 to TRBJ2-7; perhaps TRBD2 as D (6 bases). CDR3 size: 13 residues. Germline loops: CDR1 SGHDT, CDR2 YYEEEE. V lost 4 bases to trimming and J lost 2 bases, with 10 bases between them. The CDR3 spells CASSAGLPYEQYF. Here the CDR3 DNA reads TGTGCCAGCAGCGCCGGACTACCCTACGAGCAGTACTTC.

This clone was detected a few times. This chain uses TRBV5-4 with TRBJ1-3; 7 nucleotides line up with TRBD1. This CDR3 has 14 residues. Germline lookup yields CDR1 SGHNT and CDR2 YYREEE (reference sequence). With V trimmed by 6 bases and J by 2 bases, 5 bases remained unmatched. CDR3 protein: CASNARGAGNTIYF. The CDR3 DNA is TGTGCCAGCAACGCCAGGGGGGCTGGAAACACCATATATTTT. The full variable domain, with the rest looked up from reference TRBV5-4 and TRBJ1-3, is ETGVTQSPTHLIKTRGQQVTLRCSSQSGHNTVSWYQQALGQGPQFIFQYYREEENGRGNFPPRFSGLQFPNYSSELNVNALELDDSALYLCASNARGAGNTIYFGEGSWLTVV.

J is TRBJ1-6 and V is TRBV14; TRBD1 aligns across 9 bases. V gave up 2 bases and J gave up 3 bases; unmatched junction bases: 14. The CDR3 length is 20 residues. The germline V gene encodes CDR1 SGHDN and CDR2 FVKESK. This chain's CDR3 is CASSQKVPGQGMVYNSPLHF. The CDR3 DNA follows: TGTGCCAGCAGCCAAAAAGTTCCGGGACAGGGTATGGTCTATAATTCACCCCTCCACTTT.

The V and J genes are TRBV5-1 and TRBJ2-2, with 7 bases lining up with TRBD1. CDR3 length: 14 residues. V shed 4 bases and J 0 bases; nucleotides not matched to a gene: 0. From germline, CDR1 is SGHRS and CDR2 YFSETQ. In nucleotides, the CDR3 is TGCGCCAGCAGCGGGACAGCGAACACCGGGGAGCTGTTTTTT. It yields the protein CASSGTANTGELFF.

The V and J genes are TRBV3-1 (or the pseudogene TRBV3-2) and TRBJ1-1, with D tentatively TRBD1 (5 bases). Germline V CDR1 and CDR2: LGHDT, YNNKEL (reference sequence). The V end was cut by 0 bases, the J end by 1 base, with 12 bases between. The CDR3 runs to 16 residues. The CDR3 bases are TGTGCCAGCAGCCAAGATCGGGGGGTTTCGAACACTGAAGCTTTCTTT. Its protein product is CASSQDRGVSNTEAFF.

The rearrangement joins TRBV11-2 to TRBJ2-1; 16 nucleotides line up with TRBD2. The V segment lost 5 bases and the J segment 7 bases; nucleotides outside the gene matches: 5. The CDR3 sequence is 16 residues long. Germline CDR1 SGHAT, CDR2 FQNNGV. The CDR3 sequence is CASSTGLAGGGNEQFF. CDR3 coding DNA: TGTGCCAGCAGCACGGGACTAGCGGGAGGGGGAAATGAGCAGTTCTTC. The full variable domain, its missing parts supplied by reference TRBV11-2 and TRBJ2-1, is EAGVAQSPRYKIIEKRQSVAFWCNPISGHATLYWYQQILGQGPKLLIQFQNNGVVDDSQLPKDRFSAERLKGVDSTLKIQPAKLEDSAVYLCASSTGLAGGGNEQFFGPGTRLTVL.

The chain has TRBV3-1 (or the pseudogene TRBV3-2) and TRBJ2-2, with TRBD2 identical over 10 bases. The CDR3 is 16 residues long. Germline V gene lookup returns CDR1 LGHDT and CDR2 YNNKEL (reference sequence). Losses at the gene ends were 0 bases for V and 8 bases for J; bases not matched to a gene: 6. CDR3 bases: TGTGCCAGCAGCCAAGAAGCTAGCGGGAGATGGGGGGAGCTGTTTTTT. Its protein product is CASSQEASGRWGELFF.

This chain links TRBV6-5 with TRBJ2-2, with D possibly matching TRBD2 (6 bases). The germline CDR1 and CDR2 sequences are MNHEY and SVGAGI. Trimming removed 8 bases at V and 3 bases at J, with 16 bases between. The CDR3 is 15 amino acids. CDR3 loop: CASWAAGSYTGELFF. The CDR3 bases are TGTGCCAGCTGGGCAGCGGGCAGCTACACCGGGGAGCTGTTTTTT.

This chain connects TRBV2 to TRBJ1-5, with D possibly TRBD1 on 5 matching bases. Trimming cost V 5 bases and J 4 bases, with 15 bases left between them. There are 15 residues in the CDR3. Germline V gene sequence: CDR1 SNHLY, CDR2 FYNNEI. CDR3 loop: CASSNTGMGNQPQHF. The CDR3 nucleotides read TGTGCCAGCAGTAACACAGGCATGGGGAATCAGCCCCAGCATTTT.

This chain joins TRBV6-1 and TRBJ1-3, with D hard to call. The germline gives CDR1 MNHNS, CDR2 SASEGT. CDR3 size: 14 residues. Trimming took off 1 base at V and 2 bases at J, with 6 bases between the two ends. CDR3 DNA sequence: TGTGCCAGCAGTGAAGGGGGAGCTGGAAACACCATATATTTT. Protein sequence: CASSEGGAGNTIYF.

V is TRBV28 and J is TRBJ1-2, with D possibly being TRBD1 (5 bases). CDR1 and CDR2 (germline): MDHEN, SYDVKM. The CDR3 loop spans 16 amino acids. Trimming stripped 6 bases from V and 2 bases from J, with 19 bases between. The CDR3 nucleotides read TGTGCCAGCAGGCCCACCGGTGGGGCACAAAACTATGGCTACACCTTC. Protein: CASRPTGGAQNYGYTF.

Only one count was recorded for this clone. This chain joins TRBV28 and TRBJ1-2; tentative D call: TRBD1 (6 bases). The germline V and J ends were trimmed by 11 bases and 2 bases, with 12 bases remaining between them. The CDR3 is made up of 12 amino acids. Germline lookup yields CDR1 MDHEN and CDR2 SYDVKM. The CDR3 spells CALGQPNYGYTF. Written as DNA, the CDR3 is TGTGCCCTCGGACAGCCAAACTATGGCTACACCTTC.

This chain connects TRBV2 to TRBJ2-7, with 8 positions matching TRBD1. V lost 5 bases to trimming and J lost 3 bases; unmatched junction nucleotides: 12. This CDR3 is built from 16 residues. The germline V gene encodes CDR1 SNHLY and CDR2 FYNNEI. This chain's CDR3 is CASSQGAAGARYEQYF. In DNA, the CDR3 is TGTGCCAGCAGTCAGGGGGCGGCCGGGGCTCGCTACGAGCAGTACTTC.

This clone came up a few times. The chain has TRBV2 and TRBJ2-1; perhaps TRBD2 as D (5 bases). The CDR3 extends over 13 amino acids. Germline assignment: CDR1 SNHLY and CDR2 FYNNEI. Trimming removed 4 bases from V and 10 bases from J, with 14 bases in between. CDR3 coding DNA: TGTGCCAGCAGTGGAGCGCGGCAGCGGGAGCAGTTCTTC. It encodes CASSGARQREQFF.

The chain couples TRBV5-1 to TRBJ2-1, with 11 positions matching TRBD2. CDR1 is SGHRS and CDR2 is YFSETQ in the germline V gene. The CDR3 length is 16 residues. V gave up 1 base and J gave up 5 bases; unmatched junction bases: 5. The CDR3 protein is CASSLYLAGGDNEQFF. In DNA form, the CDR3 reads TGCGCCAGCAGCTTGTATCTAGCGGGAGGTGACAATGAGCAGTTCTTC. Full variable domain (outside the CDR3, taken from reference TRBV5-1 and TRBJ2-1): KAGVTQTPRYLIKTRGQQVTLSCSPISGHRSVSWYQQTPGQGLQFLFEYFSETQRNKGNFPGRFSGRQFSNSRSEMNVSTLELGDSALYLCASSLYLAGGDNEQFFGPGTRLTVL.

CDR3 in amino acids: CASSLGTAYEQYF. The CDR3 DNA follows: TGTGCCAGCAGCCTCGGGACAGCGTACGAGCAGTACTTC. The rearrangement links TRBV6-5 to TRBJ2-7; 7 nucleotides align to TRBD1. This CDR3 comprises 13 residues. Germline CDR1 MNHEY, CDR2 SVGAGI. V gave up 6 bases and J gave up 4 bases; unmatched junction bases: 6.

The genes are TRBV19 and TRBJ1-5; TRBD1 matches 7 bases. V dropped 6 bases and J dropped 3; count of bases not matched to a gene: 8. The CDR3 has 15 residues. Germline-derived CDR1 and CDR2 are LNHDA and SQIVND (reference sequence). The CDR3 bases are TGTGCCAGTAGGCTACAGGGGAACCACAATCAGCCCCAGCATTTT. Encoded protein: CASRLQGNHNQPQHF.

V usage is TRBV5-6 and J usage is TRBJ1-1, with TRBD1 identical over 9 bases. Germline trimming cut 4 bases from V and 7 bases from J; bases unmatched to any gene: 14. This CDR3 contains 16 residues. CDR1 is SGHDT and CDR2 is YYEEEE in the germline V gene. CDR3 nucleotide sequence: TGTGCCAGCAGCCCATTGAGGGGACAGGGCTTCGGTGAAGCTTTCTTT. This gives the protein CASSPLRGQGFGEAFF.

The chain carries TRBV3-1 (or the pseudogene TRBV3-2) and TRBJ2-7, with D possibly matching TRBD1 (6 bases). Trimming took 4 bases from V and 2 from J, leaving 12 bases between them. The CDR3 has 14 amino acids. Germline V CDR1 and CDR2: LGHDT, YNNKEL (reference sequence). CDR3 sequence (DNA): TGTGCCAGCAGCCCCCGACAGGATGCCTACGAGCAGTACTTC. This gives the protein CASSPRQDAYEQYF.

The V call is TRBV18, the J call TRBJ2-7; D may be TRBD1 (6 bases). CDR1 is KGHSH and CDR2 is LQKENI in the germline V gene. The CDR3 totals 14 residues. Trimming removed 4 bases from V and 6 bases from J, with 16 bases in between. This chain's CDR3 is CASSQGEDRSEQYF. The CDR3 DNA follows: TGTGCCAGCTCACAGGGGGAAGATCGTAGCGAGCAGTACTTC.

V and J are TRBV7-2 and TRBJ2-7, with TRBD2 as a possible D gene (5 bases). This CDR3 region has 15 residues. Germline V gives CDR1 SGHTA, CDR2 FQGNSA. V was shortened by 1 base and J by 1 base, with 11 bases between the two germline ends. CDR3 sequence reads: CASSLVPSLSYEQYF. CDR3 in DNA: TGTGCCAGCAGCTTAGTTCCTAGCCTATCCTACGAGCAGTACTTC.

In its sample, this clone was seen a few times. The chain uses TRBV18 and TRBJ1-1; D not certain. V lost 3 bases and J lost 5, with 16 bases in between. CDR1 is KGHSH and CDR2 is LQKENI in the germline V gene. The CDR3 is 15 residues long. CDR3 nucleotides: TGTGCCAGCTCACCCACGGCCGGGGTTAAGACTGAAGCTTTCTTT. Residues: CASSPTAGVKTEAFF.

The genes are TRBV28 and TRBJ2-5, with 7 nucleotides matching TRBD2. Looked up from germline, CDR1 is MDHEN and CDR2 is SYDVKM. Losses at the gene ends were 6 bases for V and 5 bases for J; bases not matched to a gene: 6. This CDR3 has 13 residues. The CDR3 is CASSPGLQETQYF. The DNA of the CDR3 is TGTGCCAGCAGCCCGGGACTACAGGAGACCCAGTACTTC.

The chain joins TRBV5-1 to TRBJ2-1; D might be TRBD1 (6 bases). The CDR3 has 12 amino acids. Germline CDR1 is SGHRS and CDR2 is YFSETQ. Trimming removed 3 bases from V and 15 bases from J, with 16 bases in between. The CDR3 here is CASSSGQTHWFF. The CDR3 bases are TGCGCCAGCAGCTCCGGACAGACCCACTGGTTCTTC.

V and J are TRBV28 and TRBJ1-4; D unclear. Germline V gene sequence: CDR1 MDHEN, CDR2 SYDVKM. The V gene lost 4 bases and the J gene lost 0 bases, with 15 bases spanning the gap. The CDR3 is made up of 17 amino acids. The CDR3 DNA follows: TGTGCCAGCAGTTCCGAACGAAGCGCCGCAACTAATGAAAAACTGTTTTTT. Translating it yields CASSSERSAATNEKLFF.

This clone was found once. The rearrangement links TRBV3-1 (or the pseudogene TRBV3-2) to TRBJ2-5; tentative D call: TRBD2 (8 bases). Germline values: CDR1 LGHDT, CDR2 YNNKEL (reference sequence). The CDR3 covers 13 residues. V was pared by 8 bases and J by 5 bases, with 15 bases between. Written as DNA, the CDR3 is TGTGCCAGCGGTACGGGAGGGGGCGAGACCCAGTACTTC. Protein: CASGTGGGETQYF.